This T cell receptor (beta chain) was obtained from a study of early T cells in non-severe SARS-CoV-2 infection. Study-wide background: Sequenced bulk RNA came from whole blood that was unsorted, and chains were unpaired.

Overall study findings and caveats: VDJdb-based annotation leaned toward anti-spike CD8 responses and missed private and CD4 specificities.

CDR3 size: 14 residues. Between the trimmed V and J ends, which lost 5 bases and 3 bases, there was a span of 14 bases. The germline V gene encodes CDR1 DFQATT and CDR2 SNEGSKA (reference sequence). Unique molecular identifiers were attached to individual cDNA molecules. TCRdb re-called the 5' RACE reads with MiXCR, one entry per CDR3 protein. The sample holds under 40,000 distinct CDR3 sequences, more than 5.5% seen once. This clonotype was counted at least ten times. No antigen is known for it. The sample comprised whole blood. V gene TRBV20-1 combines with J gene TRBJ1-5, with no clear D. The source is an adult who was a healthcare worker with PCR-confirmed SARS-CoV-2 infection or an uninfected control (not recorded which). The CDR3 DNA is TGCAGTGCTGGTTCAGAGTTGTTCAATCAGCCCCAGCATTTT. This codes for CSAGSELFNQPQHF.